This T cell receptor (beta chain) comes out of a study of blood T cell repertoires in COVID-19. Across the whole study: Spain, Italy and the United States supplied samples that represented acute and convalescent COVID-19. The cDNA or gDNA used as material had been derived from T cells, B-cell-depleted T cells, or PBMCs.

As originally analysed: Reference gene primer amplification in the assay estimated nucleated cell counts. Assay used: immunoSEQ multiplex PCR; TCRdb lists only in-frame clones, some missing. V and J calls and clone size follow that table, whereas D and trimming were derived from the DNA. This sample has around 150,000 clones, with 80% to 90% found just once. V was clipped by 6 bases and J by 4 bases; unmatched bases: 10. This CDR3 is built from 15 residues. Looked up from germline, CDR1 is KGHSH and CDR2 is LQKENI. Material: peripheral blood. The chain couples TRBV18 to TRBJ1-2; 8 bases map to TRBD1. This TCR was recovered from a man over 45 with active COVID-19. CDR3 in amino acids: CASSPSQGALYGYTF. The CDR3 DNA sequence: TGTGCCAGCTCCCCGAGCCAGGGGGCTCTCTATGGCTACACCTTC. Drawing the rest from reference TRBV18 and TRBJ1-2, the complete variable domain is NAGVMQNPRHLVRRRGQEARLRCSPMKGHSHVYWYRQLPEEGLKFMVYLQKENIIDESGMPKERFSAEFPKEGPSILRIQQVVRGDSAAYFCASSPSQGALYGYTFGSGTRLTVV.